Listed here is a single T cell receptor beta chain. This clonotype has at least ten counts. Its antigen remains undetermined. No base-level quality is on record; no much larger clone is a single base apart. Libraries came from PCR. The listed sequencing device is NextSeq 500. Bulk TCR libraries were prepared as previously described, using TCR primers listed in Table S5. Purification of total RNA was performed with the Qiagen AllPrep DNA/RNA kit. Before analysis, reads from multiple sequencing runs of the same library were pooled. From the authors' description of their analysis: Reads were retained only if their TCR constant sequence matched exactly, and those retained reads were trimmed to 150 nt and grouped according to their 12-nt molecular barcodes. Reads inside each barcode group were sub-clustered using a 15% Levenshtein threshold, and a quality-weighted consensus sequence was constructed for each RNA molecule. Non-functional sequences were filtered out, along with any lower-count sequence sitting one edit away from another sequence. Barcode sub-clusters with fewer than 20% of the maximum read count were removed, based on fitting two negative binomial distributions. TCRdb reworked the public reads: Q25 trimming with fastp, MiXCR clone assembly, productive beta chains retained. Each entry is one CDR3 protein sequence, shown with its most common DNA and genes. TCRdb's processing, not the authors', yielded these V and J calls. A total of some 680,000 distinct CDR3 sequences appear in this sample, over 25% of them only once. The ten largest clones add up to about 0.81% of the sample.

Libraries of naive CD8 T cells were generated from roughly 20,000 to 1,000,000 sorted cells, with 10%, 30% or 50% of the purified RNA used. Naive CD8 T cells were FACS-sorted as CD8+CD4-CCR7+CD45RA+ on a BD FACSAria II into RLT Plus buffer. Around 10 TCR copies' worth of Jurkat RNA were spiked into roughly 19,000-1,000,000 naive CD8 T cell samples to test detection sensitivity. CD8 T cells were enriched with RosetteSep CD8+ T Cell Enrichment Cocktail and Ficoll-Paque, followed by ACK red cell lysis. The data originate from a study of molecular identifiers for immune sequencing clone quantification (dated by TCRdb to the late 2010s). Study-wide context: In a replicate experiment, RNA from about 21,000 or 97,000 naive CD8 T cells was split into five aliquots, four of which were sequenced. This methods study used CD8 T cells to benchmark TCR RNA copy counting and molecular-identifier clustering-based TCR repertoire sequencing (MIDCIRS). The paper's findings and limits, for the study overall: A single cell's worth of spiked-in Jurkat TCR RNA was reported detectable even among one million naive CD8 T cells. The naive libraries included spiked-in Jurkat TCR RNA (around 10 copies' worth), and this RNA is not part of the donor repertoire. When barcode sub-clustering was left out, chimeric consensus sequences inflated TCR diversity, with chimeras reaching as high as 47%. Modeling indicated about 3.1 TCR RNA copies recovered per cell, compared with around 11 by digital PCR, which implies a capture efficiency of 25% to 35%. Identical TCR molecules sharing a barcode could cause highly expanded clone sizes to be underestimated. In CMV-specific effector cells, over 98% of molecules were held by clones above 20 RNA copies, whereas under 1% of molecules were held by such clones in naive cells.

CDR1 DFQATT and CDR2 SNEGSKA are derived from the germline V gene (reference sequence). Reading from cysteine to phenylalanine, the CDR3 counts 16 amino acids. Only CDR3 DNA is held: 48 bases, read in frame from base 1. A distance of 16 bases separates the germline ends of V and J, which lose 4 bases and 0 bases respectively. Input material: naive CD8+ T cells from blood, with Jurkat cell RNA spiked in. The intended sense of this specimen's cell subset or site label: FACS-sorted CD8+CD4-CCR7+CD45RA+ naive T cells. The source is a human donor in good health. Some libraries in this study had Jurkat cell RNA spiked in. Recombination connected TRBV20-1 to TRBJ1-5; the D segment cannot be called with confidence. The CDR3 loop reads CSAIQRPPDSNQPQHF. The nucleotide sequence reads TGCAGTGCTATACAACGCCCCCCTGATAGCAATCAGCCCCAGCATTTT.